The source of this T cell receptor (beta chain) is a study of vaccination effects on CD4 cells after COVID-19. Only in-frame clones appear in the TCRdb table, and some are missing; sequencing was by immunoSEQ multiplex PCR. The sample records approximately 82,000 clones, 70% to 75% being singletons. Findings and caveats of the study: A shortage of convalescent patients and an absence of early post-infection timepoints characterized the study.

Antigen-specific CD4+ T cells were first expanded with viral peptide pools by the ViraFEST assay and only then sequenced. Culture proceeded for about ten days, and CD4+ T cells were then isolated. Vaccine recipients, nucleocapsid antibody negative, had no prior SARS-CoV-2 infection. Culturing of a few million PBMC per well took place with about 9.4 IU/ml IL-2 and about 9.3 ug/ml peptides. As concerns this clone: Its antigen is as yet unknown.

The specimen comprised CD4+ T cells from PBMCs cultured with HCoV-229E spike peptides, sampled before COVID-19 vaccination. The receptor was derived from a human donor who received a COVID-19 vaccine.

In DNA, the CDR3 is TGTGCCAGCTCACAGGGCTTCAATCAGCCCCAGCATTTT. Amino acids: CASSQGFNQPQHF. The gene calls are TRBV18 and TRBJ1-5; D remains unclear. Trimming removed 4 bases from V and 3 bases from J, with 7 bases in between. The germline CDR1 and CDR2 sequences are KGHSH and LQKENI. The CDR3 is 13 residues long.